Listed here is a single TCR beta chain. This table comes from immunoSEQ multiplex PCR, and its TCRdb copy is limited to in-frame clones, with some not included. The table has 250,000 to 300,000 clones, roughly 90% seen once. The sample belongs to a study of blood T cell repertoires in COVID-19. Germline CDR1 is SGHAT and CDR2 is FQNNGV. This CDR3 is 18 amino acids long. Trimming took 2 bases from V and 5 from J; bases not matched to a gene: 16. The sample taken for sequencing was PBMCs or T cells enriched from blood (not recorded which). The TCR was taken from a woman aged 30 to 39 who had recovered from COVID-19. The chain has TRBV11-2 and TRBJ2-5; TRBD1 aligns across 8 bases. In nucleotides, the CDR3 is TGTGCCAGCAGCTTATCCTACGGAGGACAGGGAAAAAAGGAGACCCAGTACTTC. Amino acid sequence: CASSLSYGGQGKKETQYF.